The 11 T cell receptor beta chains given below trace back to one sample, sequenced in a study of cytomegalovirus exposure and HLA in healthy donors. The PCR contained 60 Vbeta and 13 Jbeta primers. Data came from immunoSEQ multiplex PCR; TCRdb stores just in-frame clones and leaves some out. The sample includes around 150,000 clones, about three quarters seen only once; the top ten take around 0.7%. Material: PBMCs. These receptor sequences come from a male donor in good health and CMV-seronegative.

This sequence joins TRBV30 and TRBJ2-7; 8 bases agree with TRBD2. Germline CDR1 and CDR2: GTSNPN and SVGIG (reference sequence). This CDR3 spans 13 amino acids. V lost 4 bases to trimming and J lost 3 bases; unmatched junction nucleotides: 5. The CDR3 spells CAWNGGAVYEQYF. The CDR3 DNA is TGTGCCTGGAACGGGGGGGCTGTCTACGAGCAGTACTTC.

The gene calls are TRBV7-2 and TRBJ2-6; unclear D gene. Germline V gives CDR1 SGHTA, CDR2 FQGNSA. This CDR3 is built from 15 residues. V shed 4 bases and J shed 4 bases, with 11 bases lying between them. The CDR3 DNA follows: TGTGCCAGCAGCTCCCACACGTTCGGGGCCAACGTCCTGACTTTC. Translating it yields CASSSHTFGANVLTF.

The chain recombines TRBV6-4 with TRBJ2-2, with D possibly TRBD1 on 5 matching bases. CDR3 length: 13 residues. V gave up 3 bases and J gave up 3 bases, with 5 bases separating them. Germline V lookup: CDR1 MRHNA, CDR2 SNTAGT. The CDR3 protein is CASSEGDTGELFF. CDR3 coding DNA: TGTGCCAGCAGTGAAGGGGACACCGGGGAGCTGTTTTTT.

The chain couples TRBV7-3 to TRBJ2-4, with a possible D match to TRBD2 (7 bases). Germline V lookup: CDR1 SGHTA, CDR2 FQGTGA. The CDR3 consists of 15 residues. The ends were cut back, 5 bases at V and 6 bases at J, with 17 bases in the middle. The CDR3: CASSIVGGGGNIQYF. The CDR3, as DNA: TGTGCCAGCAGCATCGTCGGCGGGGGCGGAAACATTCAGTACTTC.

To note about this clone: Additional DNA sequences in this sample encode the identical CDR3. The J gene is TRBJ1-1, the V gene TRBV6-6; no clear D. The germline V and J ends were trimmed by 9 bases and 0 bases, with 14 bases remaining between them. CDR3 length: 14 amino acids. Germline V gene lookup returns CDR1 MNHNY and CDR2 SVGAGI (reference sequence). The CDR3 is CASSKEHMNTEAFF. Written as DNA, the CDR3 is TGTGCCAGTAGCAAAGAACACATGAACACTGAAGCTTTCTTT.

This chain connects TRBV9 to TRBJ2-5; weak D call: TRBD2 (5 bases). The DNA end is more similar to TRBJ2-7, so the J call may be wrong. The CDR3 spans 14 residues. In germline, CDR1 is SGDLS, CDR2 YYNGEE. The CDR3: CASSVTGIPYEQYF. In nucleotides, the CDR3 is TGTGCCAGCAGCGTAACCGGGATACCCTACGAGCAGTACTTC.

J is TRBJ2-5 and V is TRBV19, with TRBD2 matching 7 bases. The V gene's germline CDR1 is LNHDA and CDR2 SQIVND (reference sequence). There are 16 residues in the CDR3. The trim removed 4 bases at V and 5 bases at J, leaving 13 bases unmatched. This chain's CDR3 is CASSRSWGGLGETQYF. In DNA, the CDR3 is TGTGCCAGTAGTAGGTCCTGGGGCGGACTAGGGGAGACCCAGTACTTC.

This chain uses TRBV12-5 with TRBJ1-2, with no clear D. Germline V gene sequence: CDR1 LGHNT, CDR2 FRNRAP. Trimming shortened V by 5 bases and J by 0 bases, and 10 bases separated the two germline ends. The CDR3 is 14 amino acids. CDR3 loop: CASGPTQANYGYTF. CDR3 nucleotides: TGTGCTAGTGGTCCTACCCAGGCTAACTATGGCTACACCTTC.

The gene calls are TRBV9 and TRBJ2-1; perhaps TRBD2 as D (7 bases). The germline CDR1 and CDR2 sequences are SGDLS and YYNGEE. The CDR3 is 14 residues long. V lost 3 bases and J 9 bases, leaving 16 bases between the germline ends. The CDR3 DNA sequence: TGTGCCAGCAGCGGGGGGGGCCAAGGGGGTGAGCAGTTCTTC. This gives the protein CASSGGGQGGEQFF.

The CDR3 DNA reads TGCGCCAGCAGCTCTAGACTTAACACCGGGGAGCTGTTTTTT. This codes for CASSSRLNTGELFF. V gene TRBV5-1 combines with J gene TRBJ2-2, with no clear D. The CDR3 covers 14 residues. The V and J ends lost 3 bases and 2 bases respectively, with 8 bases between them. Germline V gives CDR1 SGHRS, CDR2 YFSETQ. The whole variable domain, filled in from reference TRBV5-1 and TRBJ2-2, reads KAGVTQTPRYLIKTRGQQVTLSCSPISGHRSVSWYQQTPGQGLQFLFEYFSETQRNKGNFPGRFSGRQFSNSRSEMNVSTLELGDSALYLCASSSRLNTGELFFGEGSRLTVL.

The chain has TRBV7-3 and TRBJ2-1; 8 nucleotides line up with TRBD2. CDR3 length: 15 amino acids. The V gene end was trimmed by 0 bases and the J gene end by 8 bases; junction bases not matched to a gene: 6. Germline CDR1 reads SGHTA; CDR2 reads FQGTGA. As DNA, the CDR3 is TGTGCCAGCAGCTTAACCGGGACTAGGTTCGATGAGCAGTTCTTC. Residues: CASSLTGTRFDEQFF.